This TCR beta chain was captured in a study of graft-versus-host responses after intestinal transplantation. As regards this clone: Its antigen is unidentified.

The protocol was immunoSEQ multiplex PCR, while the TCRdb copy is restricted to in-frame clones and leaves out a portion. Of about 100,000 clones in the sample, less than 90% are singletons; the top ten hold around 0.86%. Whole-study findings and limits: Allograft graft-versus-host to host-versus-graft clonal ratios ran high in patients with graft-donor T cell macrochimerism.

The sequences come from unstimulated CD4+ T cells sorted from spleen or lymph node cells, collected before transplant. The TCR sequence derives from a human donor who was the organ donor for an intestinal transplant.

The CDR3 loop is CASSLGLSSYNEQFF. Here the CDR3 DNA reads TGTGCCAGCAGCCTCGGGTTGAGCTCCTACAATGAGCAGTTCTTC. V usage is TRBV7-9 and J usage is TRBJ2-1; D gene unclear. The CDR3 sequence is 15 residues long. CDR1 and CDR2 from the germline V gene are SEHNR and FQNEAQ (reference sequence). V was shortened by 5 bases and J by 0 bases, with 11 bases between the two germline ends.